Described below is a single T cell receptor (beta chain) sequence and its context. The sample is drawn from a study of T cells expressing NK-cell markers. CDR1 and CDR2 from the germline V gene are MGHRA and YSYEKL. This CDR3 is built from 17 residues. TCRdb re-called the 5' RACE reads, yielding one record per CDR3 amino acid sequence without DNA. The data include 350,000 to 400,000 distinct CDR3 sequences; the top ten clones carry about 10%. The chain is built from TRBV4-1 and TRBJ2-2. The TCR comes from a woman in her fifties or sixties in good health. The source material was blood T cells: a sorted CD56 or NKG2C T cell subset, CD4+ or CD8+ T cells, or bulk PBMC T cells (not recorded which). This CDR3 reads CASSQDFAATNTGELFF.